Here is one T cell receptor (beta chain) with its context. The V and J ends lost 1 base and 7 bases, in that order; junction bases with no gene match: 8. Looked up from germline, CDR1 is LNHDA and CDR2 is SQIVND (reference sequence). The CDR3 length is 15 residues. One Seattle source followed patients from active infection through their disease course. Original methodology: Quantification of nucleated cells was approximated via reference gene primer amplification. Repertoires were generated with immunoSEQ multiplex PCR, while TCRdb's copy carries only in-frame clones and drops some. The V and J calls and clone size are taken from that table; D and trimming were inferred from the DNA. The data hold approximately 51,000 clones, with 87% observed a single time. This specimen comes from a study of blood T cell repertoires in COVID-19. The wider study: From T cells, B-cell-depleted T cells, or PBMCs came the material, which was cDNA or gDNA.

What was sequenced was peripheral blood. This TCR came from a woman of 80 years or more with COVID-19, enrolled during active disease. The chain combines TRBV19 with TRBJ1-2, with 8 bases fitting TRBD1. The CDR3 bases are TGTGCCAGTAGTATAGGCCTTCGACAGGGGATTGGCTACACCTTC. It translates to CASSIGLRQGIGYTF.